This TCR beta chain comes out of a study of blood T cell repertoires in COVID-19. In the study overall: Sources were T cells, B-cell-depleted T cells, or PBMCs; the material itself was cDNA or gDNA.

Per germline, CDR1 SGHDT and CDR2 YYEEEE. V was shortened by 4 bases and J by 6 bases, with 8 bases between the two germline ends. This CDR3 comprises 11 residues. Profiled with immunoSEQ multiplex PCR; TCRdb holds only in-frame clones, not every one. The data hold roughly 120,000 clones, with 75% to 90% observed a single time. The TCR originated in a human donor in a cohort sampled during active COVID-19. The specimen sequenced was peripheral blood. The chain uses TRBV5-6 and TRBJ2-7; unclear D gene. The CDR3 DNA is TGTGCCAGCAGCACATTGGTCGAGCAGTACTTC. Its protein is CASSTLVEQYF.